Shown below are 19 T cell receptor beta chains from a single sample sequenced in a study of CD8 T cells in Susac syndrome. RNA was extracted with the RNeasy kit, and a quantity of roughly 0.5 to 1 ug was reverse transcribed using random hexamers. One entry per CDR3 protein results from TCRdb running MiXCR on the immunoSEQ multiplex PCR reads. The sample includes 130,000 to 150,000 distinct CDR3 sequences, approximately 94% of them seen just once. Sequencing was carried out using CD4+ T cells from PBMCs. The receptors stem from a human donor in good health.

The chain uses TRBV25-1 and TRBJ2-3, with D perhaps TRBD1 (5 bases). Germline V lookup: CDR1 MGHDK, CDR2 SYGVNS. CDR3 length: 16 amino acids. V was pared by 0 bases and J by 2 bases, with 12 bases between. The CDR3 loop is CASSEYRQSNTDTQYF. CDR3 DNA: TGTGCCAGCAGTGAATACCGACAGTCAAACACAGATACGCAGTATTTT.

The chain joins TRBV5-1 to TRBJ2-5, with TRBD1 as a possible D gene (6 bases). The CDR3 loop spans 15 amino acids. V lost 0 bases, J lost 2 bases, and 11 bases lay in between. CDR1 SGHRS and CDR2 YFSETQ come from the germline V gene. The CDR3 protein is CASSLDTGLQETQYF. The CDR3, as DNA: TGCGCCAGCAGCTTGGATACAGGGTTACAAGAGACCCAGTACTTC.

This clonotype was seen only once. The V and J genes are TRBV20-1 and TRBJ2-3, with D uncertain. The CDR3 has 16 residues. CDR1 and CDR2 from the germline V gene are DFQATT and SNEGSKA (reference sequence). V was pared by 2 bases and J by 2 bases, with 17 bases between. CDR3 region: CSARTASRLSTDTQYF. For the CDR3, the DNA is TGCAGTGCTAGAACGGCGAGCCGGTTATCCACAGATACGCAGTATTTT.

DNA for the CDR3: TGCAGCGTCCCTGTCCTTGGACAGGGTGTTGCTGAAGCTTTCTTT. Translation gives CSVPVLGQGVAEAFF. The chain uses TRBV29-1 and TRBJ1-1, with 8 nucleotides matching TRBD1. Germline CDR1 reads SQVTM; CDR2 reads ANQGSEA. Germline trimming cut 6 bases from V and 6 bases from J; bases unmatched to any gene: 15. The CDR3 loop spans 15 amino acids.

The V gene is TRBV6-6, the J gene TRBJ2-7, with D perhaps matching TRBD1 or TRBD2 (6 bases each). Germline-derived CDR1 and CDR2 are MNHNY and SVGAGI (reference sequence). Trimming removed 6 bases at V and 5 bases at J, with 17 bases between. The CDR3 is 14 residues long. The CDR3 is CASRIPWGADEQYF. CDR3 DNA sequence: TGTGCCAGCAGGATCCCTTGGGGGGCGGACGAGCAGTACTTC.

This chain links TRBV23-1 with TRBJ1-2; 7 bases are shared with TRBD1. TRBV23-1 is designated an ORF whose function remains uncertain. The V gene end was trimmed by 2 bases and the J gene end by 2 bases; junction bases not matched to a gene: 11. This CDR3 spans 17 amino acids. CDR3 in DNA: TGCGCCAGCAGTCAAAATTACGAAACAGGGGTGAACTATGGCTACACCTTC. Protein product: CASSQNYETGVNYGYTF.

The chain couples TRBV30 to TRBJ2-4, with 7 bases lining up with TRBD1. Trimming removed 2 bases from V and 7 bases from J; junction bases left unmatched: 8. Germline V gene lookup returns CDR1 GTSNPN and CDR2 SVGIG (reference sequence). CDR3 length: 14 residues. The CDR3 coding sequence is TGTGCCTGGAGTCTTACCGGGACAGCTAACATTCAGTACTTC. Translated, it gives CAWSLTGTANIQYF.

J is TRBJ2-7 and V is TRBV2, with a weak D call TRBD1 (5 bases). The CDR3 runs 13 residues. Trimming left V 8 bases short and J 2 bases short, with 13 bases between. Germline V gives CDR1 SNHLY, CDR2 FYNNEI. Written as DNA, the CDR3 is TGTGCCAGCGAAGGGGCGAGCGCCTACGAGCAGTACTTC. Translated, it gives CASEGASAYEQYF.

The chain carries TRBV6-8 and TRBJ1-2; D is unresolved. Trimming took off 0 bases at V and 2 bases at J, with 7 bases between the two ends. Germline V CDR1 and CDR2: MNHGY, SAAAGT. The CDR3 is 14 amino acids. In nucleotides, the CDR3 is TGTGCCAGCAGTTACTCTCCAGAGAACTATGGCTACACCTTC. Translation gives CASSYSPENYGYTF.

This clonotype has only one observation. The chain joins TRBV19 to TRBJ2-2; the match to TRBD2 covers 8 bases. V trimming: 4 bases; J trimming: 0 bases; junction bases outside the gene matches: 7. CDR3 length: 17 residues. Per germline, CDR1 LNHDA and CDR2 SQIVND (reference sequence). The CDR3 DNA reads TGTGCCAGTAGTACCCGTCGACTAGCGCCGAACACCGGGGAGCTGTTTTTT. Its translation is CASSTRRLAPNTGELFF.

The chain carries TRBV28 and TRBJ1-2; D call uncertain. Looked up from germline, CDR1 is MDHEN and CDR2 is SYDVKM. V lost 5 bases, J lost 4 bases, and 20 bases lay in between. The CDR3 is made up of 16 amino acids. CDR3 sequence: CASSPLARTWGYGYTF. The CDR3 region has the DNA TGTGCCAGCAGTCCCTTGGCGAGAACATGGGGCTATGGCTACACCTTC.

J is TRBJ2-1 and V is TRBV5-1, with 8 bases aligning to TRBD2. Germline-derived CDR1 and CDR2 are SGHRS and YFSETQ. The CDR3 totals 17 residues. V lost 0 bases, J lost 2 bases, and 7 bases stayed unmatched. CDR3 coding DNA: TGCGCCAGCAGCTTGGTAAGAGCGGGAGTCACCTACAATGAGCAGTTCTTC. Protein product: CASSLVRAGVTYNEQFF.

V gene TRBV29-1 combines with J gene TRBJ2-3, with D possibly matching TRBD2 (7 bases). Germline CDR1 reads SQVTM; CDR2 reads ANQGSEA. This CDR3 region has 15 residues. Trimming left V 6 bases short and J 2 bases short, with 18 bases between. CDR3 sequence: CSVGERGGYTDTQYF. Here the CDR3 DNA reads TGCAGCGTCGGCGAGAGGGGGGGATACACAGATACGCAGTATTTT.

This clonotype is a singleton in its sample. This chain uses TRBV5-4 with TRBJ2-1; TRBD1 might be the D (6 bases). The CDR3 has 14 residues. Germline-derived CDR1 and CDR2 are SGHNT and YYREEE (reference sequence). V was clipped by 4 bases and J by 7 bases, with 15 bases between them. This CDR3 is CASSPGTKRNEQFF. The CDR3 DNA follows: TGTGCCAGCAGCCCCGGGACAAAACGAAATGAGCAGTTCTTC.

The CDR3 region is CASSARDRVTGELFF. The DNA for the CDR3 is TGTGCCAGCAGCGCCCGGGACAGGGTAACCGGGGAGCTGTTTTTT. V gene TRBV7-8 combines with J gene TRBJ2-2, with TRBD1 matching 9 bases. The CDR3 has 15 residues. V shed 5 bases and J 5 bases; nucleotides not matched to a gene: 6. From germline, CDR1 is SGHVS and CDR2 FQNEAQ.

This clonotype has a single count. The chain links TRBV9 to TRBJ2-1; TRBD2 matches at 7 bases. After removal of 4 bases from V and 5 bases from J, the junction contained 3 bases not matched to a gene. Germline loops: CDR1 SGDLS, CDR2 YYNGEE. CDR3 size: 13 residues. The CDR3 DNA reads TGTGCCAGCAGCCTAGCGGAAGACAATGAGCAGTTCTTC. Translation: CASSLAEDNEQFF.

The chain is built from TRBV15 and TRBJ2-7; D unresolved. This CDR3 region has 14 residues. Trimming removed 1 base at V and 2 bases at J, with 9 bases between. Germline assignment: CDR1 LNHNV and CDR2 YYDKDF (reference sequence). CDR3 in DNA: TGTGCCACCAGCAGAGCTGGCAAGGCCTACGAGCAGTACTTC. It yields the protein CATSRAGKAYEQYF.

J is TRBJ2-3 and V is TRBV29-1; D may be TRBD2 (7 bases). CDR3 length: 17 residues. Trimming removed 4 bases at V and 3 bases at J, with 23 bases between. Germline-derived CDR1 and CDR2 are SQVTM and ANQGSEA. Here the CDR3 reads CSVAYNRGAPGTDTQYF. In DNA, the CDR3 is TGCAGCGTTGCCTATAATCGGGGGGCCCCTGGTACAGATACGCAGTATTTT.

The chain recombines TRBV27 with TRBJ2-4; D tentatively fits TRBD1 or TRBD2 (5 bases each). CDR3 length: 15 amino acids. Germline assignment: CDR1 MNHEY and CDR2 SMNVEV (reference sequence). The V and J ends lost 6 bases and 1 base respectively, with 13 bases between them. CDR3 nucleotides: TGTGCCAGCAGCCGAGGGGATGTCGCCAAAAACATTCAGTACTTC. Translating gives CASSRGDVAKNIQYF.